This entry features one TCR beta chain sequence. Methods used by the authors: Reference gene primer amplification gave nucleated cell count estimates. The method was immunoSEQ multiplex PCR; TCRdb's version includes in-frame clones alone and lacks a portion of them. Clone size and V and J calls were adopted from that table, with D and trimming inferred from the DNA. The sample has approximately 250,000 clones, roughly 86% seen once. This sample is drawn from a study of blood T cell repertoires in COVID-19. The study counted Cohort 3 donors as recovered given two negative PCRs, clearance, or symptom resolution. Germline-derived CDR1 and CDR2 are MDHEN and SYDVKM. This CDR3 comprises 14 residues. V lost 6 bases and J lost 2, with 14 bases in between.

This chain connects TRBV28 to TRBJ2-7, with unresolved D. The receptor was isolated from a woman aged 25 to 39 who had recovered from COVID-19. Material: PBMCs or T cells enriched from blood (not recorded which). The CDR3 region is CASRPPTLTYEQYF. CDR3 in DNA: TGTGCCAGCAGACCGCCGACACTTACCTACGAGCAGTACTTC.